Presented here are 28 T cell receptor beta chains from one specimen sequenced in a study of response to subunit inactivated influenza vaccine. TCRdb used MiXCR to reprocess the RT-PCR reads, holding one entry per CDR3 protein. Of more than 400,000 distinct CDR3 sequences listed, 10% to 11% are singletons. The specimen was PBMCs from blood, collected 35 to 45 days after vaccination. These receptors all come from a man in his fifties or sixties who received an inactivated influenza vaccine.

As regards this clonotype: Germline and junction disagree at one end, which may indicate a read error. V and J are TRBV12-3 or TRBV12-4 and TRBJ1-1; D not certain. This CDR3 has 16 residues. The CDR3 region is CASTPYARGMNTEAFF. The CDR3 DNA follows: TGTGCCAGCACCCCTTACGCACGGGGAATGAACACTGAGGCTTTCTTT.

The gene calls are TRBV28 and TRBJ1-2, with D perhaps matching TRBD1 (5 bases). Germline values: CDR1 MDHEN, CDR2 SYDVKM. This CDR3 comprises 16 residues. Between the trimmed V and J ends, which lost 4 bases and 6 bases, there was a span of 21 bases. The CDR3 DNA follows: TGTGCCAGCAGTTCCCCCGGGACCCCCGAAAGGCATGGCTACACCTTC. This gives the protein CASSSPGTPERHGYTF.

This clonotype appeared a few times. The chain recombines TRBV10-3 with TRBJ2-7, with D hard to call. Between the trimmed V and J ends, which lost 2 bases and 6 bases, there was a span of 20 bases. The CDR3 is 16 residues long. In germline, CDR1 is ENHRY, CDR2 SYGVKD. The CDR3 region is CAISEQAKSQSGEQYF. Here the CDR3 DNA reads TGTGCCATCAGTGAGCAGGCCAAGTCCCAATCGGGCGAGCAGTACTTC.

The chain's CDR3 is CAISGQGLVYGYTF. The CDR3 nucleotides are TGTGCCATCAGCGGACAGGGTCTTGTCTATGGCTACACCTTC. This chain joins TRBV10-3 and TRBJ1-2; 8 nucleotides match TRBD1. Trimming took 6 bases from V and 4 from J; bases not matched to a gene: 7. The CDR3 is made up of 14 amino acids. The germline V gene encodes CDR1 ENHRY and CDR2 SYGVKD.

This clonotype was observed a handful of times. The CDR3 reads CASSPRRGGGTGELFF. Here the CDR3 DNA reads TGCGCCAGCAGCCCAAGGCGGGGCGGTGGGACCGGGGAGCTGTTTTTT. The chain uses TRBV5-1 and TRBJ2-2; TRBD2 might be the D (6 bases). The germline V gene has CDR1 SGHRS and CDR2 YFSETQ. CDR3 length: 16 amino acids. V lost 4 bases and J lost 5, with 18 bases in between.

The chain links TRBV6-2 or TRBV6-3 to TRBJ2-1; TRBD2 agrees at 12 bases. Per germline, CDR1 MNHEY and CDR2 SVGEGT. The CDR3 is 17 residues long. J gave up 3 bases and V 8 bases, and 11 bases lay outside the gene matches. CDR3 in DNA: TGTGCCAGCGGTCTGCCCGGACTAGCGGGACGCTACAATGAGCAGTTCTTC. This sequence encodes CASGLPGLAGRYNEQFF.

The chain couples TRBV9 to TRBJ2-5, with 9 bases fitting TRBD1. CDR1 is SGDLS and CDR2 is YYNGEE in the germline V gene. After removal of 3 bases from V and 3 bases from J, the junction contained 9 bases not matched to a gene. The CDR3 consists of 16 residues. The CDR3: CASSAGMGQGKETQYF. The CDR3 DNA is TGTGCCAGCAGCGCGGGCATGGGACAGGGAAAAGAGACCCAGTACTTC. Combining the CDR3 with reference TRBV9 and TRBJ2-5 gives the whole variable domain DSGVTQTPKHLITATGQRVTLRCSPRSGDLSVYWYQQSLDQGLQFLIQYYNGEERAKGNILERFSAQQFPDLHSELNLSSLELGDSALYFCASSAGMGQGKETQYFGPGTRLLVL.

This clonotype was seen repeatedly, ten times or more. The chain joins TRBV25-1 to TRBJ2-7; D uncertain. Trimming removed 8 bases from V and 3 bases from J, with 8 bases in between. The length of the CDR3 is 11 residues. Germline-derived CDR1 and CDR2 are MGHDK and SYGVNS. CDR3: CASGTIYEQYF. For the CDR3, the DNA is TGTGCCAGCGGAACGATCTACGAGCAGTACTTC.

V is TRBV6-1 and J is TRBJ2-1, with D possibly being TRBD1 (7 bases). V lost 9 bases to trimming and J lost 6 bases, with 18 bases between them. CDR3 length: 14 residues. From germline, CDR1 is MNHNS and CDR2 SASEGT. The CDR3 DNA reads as TGTGCCAGTCGGGAGACAGGGCTGGGCAATGAGCAGTTCTTC. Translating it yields CASRETGLGNEQFF.

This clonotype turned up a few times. The CDR3 sequence is CASSLGGQGSEQYF. CDR3 coding DNA: TGTGCCAGCAGCCTAGGAGGTCAGGGAAGCGAGCAGTACTTC. This chain links TRBV7-2 with TRBJ2-7; D tentatively fits TRBD1 or TRBD2 (5 bases each). The CDR3 is 14 residues long. The V end lost 5 bases, the J end lost 6 bases, and 17 bases lay between the germline ends. Germline V gene data show CDR1 as SGHTA and CDR2 as FQGNSA.

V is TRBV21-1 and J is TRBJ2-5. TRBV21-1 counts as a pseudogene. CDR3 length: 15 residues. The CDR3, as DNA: TGTGCCAGCAGCAAAGGGAGTCATGGGAAAGAGACCCAGTACTTC. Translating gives CASSKGSHGKETQYF.

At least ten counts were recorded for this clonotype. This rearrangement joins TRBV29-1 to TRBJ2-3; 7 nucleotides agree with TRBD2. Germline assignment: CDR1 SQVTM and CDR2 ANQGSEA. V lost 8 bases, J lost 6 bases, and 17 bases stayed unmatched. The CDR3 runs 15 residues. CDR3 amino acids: CSSTGTTDPGDTQYF. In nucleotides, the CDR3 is TGCAGCAGTACCGGGACTACCGACCCCGGGGATACGCAGTATTTT.

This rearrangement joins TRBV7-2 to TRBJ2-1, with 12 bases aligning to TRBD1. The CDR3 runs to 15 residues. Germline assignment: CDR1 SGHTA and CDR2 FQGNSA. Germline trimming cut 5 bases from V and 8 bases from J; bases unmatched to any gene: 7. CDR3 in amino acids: CASSPSGTGGYEQFF. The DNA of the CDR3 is TGTGCCAGCAGCCCATCGGGGACAGGGGGCTATGAGCAGTTCTTC.

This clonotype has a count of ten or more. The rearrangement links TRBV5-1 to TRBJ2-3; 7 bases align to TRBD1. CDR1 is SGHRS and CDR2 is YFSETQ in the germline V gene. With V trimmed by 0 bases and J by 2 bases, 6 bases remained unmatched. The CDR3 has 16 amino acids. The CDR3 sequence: CASSLAGTVITDTQYF. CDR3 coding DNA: TGCGCCAGCAGCTTGGCTGGGACAGTAATCACAGATACGCAGTATTTT.

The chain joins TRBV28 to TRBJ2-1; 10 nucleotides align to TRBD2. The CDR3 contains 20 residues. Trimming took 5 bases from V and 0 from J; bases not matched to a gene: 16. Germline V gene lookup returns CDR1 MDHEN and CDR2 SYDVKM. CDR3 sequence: CASSRPRSSGGQSSYNEQFF. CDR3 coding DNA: TGTGCCAGCAGTAGGCCTAGAAGTAGCGGGGGGCAGAGCTCCTACAATGAGCAGTTCTTC.

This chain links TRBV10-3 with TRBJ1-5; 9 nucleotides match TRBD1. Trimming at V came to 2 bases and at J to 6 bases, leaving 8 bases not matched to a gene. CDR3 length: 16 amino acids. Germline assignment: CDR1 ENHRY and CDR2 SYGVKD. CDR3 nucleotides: TGTGCCATCAGTGAGAACCCGGGACAGGGTGGTCAGCCCCAGCATTTT. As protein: CAISENPGQGGQPQHF.

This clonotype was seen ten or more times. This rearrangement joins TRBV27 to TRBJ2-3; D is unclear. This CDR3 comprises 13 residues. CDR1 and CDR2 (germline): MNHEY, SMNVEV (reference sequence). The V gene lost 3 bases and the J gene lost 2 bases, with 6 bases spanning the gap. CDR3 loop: CASSFAFTDTQYF. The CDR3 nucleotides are TGTGCCAGCAGTTTTGCCTTCACAGATACGCAGTATTTT.

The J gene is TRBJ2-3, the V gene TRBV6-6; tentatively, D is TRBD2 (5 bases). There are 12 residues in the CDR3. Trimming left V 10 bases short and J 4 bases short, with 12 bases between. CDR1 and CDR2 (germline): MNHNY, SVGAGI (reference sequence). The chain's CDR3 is CATKSGSDTQYF. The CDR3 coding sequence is TGTGCCACAAAAAGCGGATCAGATACGCAGTATTTT.

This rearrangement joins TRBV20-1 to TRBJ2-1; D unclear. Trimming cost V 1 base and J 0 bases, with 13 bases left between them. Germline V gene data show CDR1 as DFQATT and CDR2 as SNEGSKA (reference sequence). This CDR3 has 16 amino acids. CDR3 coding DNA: TGCAGTGCTAGAGTGGTCGGAATGAGCTCCTACAATGAGCAGTTCTTC. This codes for CSARVVGMSSYNEQFF.

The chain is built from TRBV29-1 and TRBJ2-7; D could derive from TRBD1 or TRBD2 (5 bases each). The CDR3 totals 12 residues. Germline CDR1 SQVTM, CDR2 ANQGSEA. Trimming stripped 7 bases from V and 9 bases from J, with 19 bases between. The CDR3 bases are TGCAGCGCAGTTGAAGGGACGGGCCGGCAGTACTTC. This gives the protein CSAVEGTGRQYF.

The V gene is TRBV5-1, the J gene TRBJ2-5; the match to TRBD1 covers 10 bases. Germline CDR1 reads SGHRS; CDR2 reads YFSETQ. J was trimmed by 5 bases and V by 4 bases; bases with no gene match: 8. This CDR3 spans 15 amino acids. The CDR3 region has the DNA TGCGCCAGCAGCACGAGACAGGGGGCCGGGGAGACCCAGTACTTC. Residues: CASSTRQGAGETQYF.

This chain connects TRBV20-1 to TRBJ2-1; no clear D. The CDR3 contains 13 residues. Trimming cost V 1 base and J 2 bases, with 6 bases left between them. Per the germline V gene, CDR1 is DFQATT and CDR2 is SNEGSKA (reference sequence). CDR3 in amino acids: CSARVRAYNEQFF. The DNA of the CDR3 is TGCAGTGCTAGAGTCCGAGCCTACAATGAGCAGTTCTTC.

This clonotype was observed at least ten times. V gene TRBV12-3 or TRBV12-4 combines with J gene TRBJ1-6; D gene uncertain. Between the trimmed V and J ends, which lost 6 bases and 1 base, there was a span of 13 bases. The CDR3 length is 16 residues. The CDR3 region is CASRGSLGSYNSPLHF. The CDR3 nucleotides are TGTGCCAGCAGGGGATCATTAGGGTCCTATAATTCACCCCTCCACTTT.

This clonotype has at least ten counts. The CDR3 sequence is CASSPRRLEAFF. CDR3 bases: TGTGCCAGCAGCCCCCGGCGGCTTGAAGCTTTCTTT. The genes are TRBV12-3 or TRBV12-4 and TRBJ1-1; no clear D. This CDR3 has 12 amino acids. The V and J ends lost 6 bases and 7 bases respectively, with 12 bases between them.

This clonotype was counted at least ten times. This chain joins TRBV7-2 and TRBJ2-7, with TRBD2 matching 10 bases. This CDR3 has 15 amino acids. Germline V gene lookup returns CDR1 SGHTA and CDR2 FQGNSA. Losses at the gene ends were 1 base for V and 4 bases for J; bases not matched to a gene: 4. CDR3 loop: CASSLDSSGGYEQYF. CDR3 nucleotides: TGTGCCAGCAGCTTAGATTCTAGCGGGGGATACGAGCAGTACTTC.

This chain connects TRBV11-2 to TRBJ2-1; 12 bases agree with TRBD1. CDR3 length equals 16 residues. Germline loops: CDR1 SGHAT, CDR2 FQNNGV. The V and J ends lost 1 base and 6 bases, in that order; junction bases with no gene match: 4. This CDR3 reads CASSLGPGQGANEQFF. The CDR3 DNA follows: TGTGCCAGCAGCTTAGGGCCGGGACAGGGGGCCAATGAGCAGTTCTTC.

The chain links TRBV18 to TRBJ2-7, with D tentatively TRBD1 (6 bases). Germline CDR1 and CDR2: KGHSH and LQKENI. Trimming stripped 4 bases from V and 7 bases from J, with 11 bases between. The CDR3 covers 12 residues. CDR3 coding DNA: TGTGCCAGCTCACTAAACAGGGATGAGCAGTACTTC. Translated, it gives CASSLNRDEQYF.

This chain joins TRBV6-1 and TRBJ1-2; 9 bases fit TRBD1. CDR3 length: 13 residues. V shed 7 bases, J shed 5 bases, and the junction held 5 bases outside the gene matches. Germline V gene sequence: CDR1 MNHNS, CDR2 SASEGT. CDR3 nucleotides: TGTGCCAGCATTGGACAGGGGATTTATGGCTACACCTTC. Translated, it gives CASIGQGIYGYTF.